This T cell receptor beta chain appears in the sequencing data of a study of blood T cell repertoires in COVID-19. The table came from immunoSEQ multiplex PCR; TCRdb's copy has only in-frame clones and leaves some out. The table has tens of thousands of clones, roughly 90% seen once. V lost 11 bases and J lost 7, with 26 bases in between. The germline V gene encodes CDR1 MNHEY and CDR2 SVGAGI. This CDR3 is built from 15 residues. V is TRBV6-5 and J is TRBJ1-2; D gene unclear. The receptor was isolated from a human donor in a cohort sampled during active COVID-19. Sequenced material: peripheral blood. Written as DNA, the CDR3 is TGTGCCTCAAATTCTGGGTATAGAGGTCTCGGTGGCTACACCTTC. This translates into CASNSGYRGLGGYTF.